Each of the 9 T cell receptor beta chains below was sequenced from the same sample in a study of blood T cell repertoires in COVID-19. TCRdb keeps only in-frame clones here, not all; method: immunoSEQ multiplex PCR. The table has approximately 80,000 clones, approximately 83% seen once. The sequenced sample consisted of peripheral blood. Receptor source: a woman in her sixties or seventies with acute or convalescent COVID-19.

A note on this clone: Sequence at one end of the junction differs from germline and may be a read error. The chain employs TRBV6-5 and TRBJ2-1; 12 nucleotides align to TRBD2. Germline CDR1 is MNHEY and CDR2 is SVGAGI. The CDR3 has 14 residues. This chain's CDR3 is CASSYSSSGGAEIF. The CDR3 DNA is TGTGCCAGCAGTTACTCGTCTAGCGGGGGGGCCGAGATCTTC.

The chain combines TRBV12-5 with TRBJ2-3; TRBD2 matches 9 bases. CDR1 is LGHNT and CDR2 is FRNRAP in the germline V gene. V gave up 0 bases and J gave up 0 bases; unmatched junction bases: 7. There are 18 residues in the CDR3. CDR3 protein: CASGLVVLAGTSTDTQYF. DNA for the CDR3: TGTGCTAGTGGTTTGGTAGTCCTAGCGGGGACTAGCACAGATACGCAGTATTTT.

The chain joins TRBV5-1 to TRBJ2-1, with D perhaps matching TRBD2 (5 bases). Deletions cut 5 bases from V and 1 base from J, with 7 bases between. The germline gives CDR1 SGHRS, CDR2 YFSETQ. The CDR3 is 13 residues long. The CDR3 sequence is CASSRESYNEQFF. CDR3 bases: TGCGCCAGCAGTAGGGAGTCCTACAATGAGCAGTTCTTC.

V usage is TRBV6-1 and J usage is TRBJ1-1; D might be TRBD1 (5 bases). V was trimmed by 3 bases and J by 0 bases, leaving 11 bases between them. CDR1 and CDR2 (germline): MNHNS, SASEGT. CDR3 length: 15 residues. CDR3 nucleotide sequence: TGTGCCAGCAGTGAGGGGGGGTGGATGAACACTGAAGCTTTCTTT. Its translation is CASSEGGWMNTEAFF.

The chain couples TRBV7-2 to TRBJ2-2; tentative D call: TRBD1 (6 bases). The ends were cut back, 5 bases at V and 6 bases at J, with 10 bases in the middle. CDR3 size: 13 residues. Germline V gene lookup returns CDR1 SGHTA and CDR2 FQGNSA. DNA of the CDR3: TGTGCCAGCAGCGGCAGGGGCGCCGGGGAGCTGTTTTTT. This codes for CASSGRGAGELFF.

On this clone itself: Compared with germline, one end of the junction differs, possibly owing to a read error. CDR3 sequence reads: CASREGLHSYEQYF. The CDR3 DNA follows: TGTGCCAGCAGGGAAGGACTCCACTCCTACGAGCAGTACTTC. V and J are TRBV6-1 and TRBJ2-7, with D maybe TRBD2 (5 bases). CDR3 length equals 14 residues. The germline CDR1 and CDR2 sequences are MNHNS and SASEGT.

The V and J genes are TRBV10-2 and TRBJ2-1, with a tentative D call TRBD2 (5 bases). The CDR3 runs to 12 residues. From germline, CDR1 is WSHSY and CDR2 SAAADI. V was shortened by 0 bases and J by 12 bases, with 9 bases between the two germline ends. The CDR3 DNA reads as TGCGCCAGCAGTGAGTCGGACTTCCGGCAGTTCTTC. This translates into CASSESDFRQFF.

This sequence joins TRBV7-9 and TRBJ1-5, with D perhaps matching TRBD1 (6 bases). The CDR3 loop spans 15 amino acids. Trimming removed 0 bases from V and 4 bases from J, with 10 bases in between. The germline V gene encodes CDR1 SEHNR and CDR2 FQNEAQ (reference sequence). CDR3 DNA sequence: TGTGCCAGCAGCTTAGCACAGGGCCCGAATCAGCCCCAGCATTTT. Amino acid sequence: CASSLAQGPNQPQHF. The entire variable domain, with the rest obtained from reference TRBV7-9 and TRBJ1-5, is as follows: DTGVSQNPRHKITKRGQNVTFRCDPISEHNRLYWYRQTLGQGPEFLTYFQNEAQLEKSRLLSDRFSAERPKGSFSTLEIQRTEQGDSAMYLCASSLAQGPNQPQHFGDGTRLSIL.

This rearrangement joins TRBV9 to TRBJ2-7, with D unclear. The CDR3 totals 14 residues. CDR1 SGDLS and CDR2 YYNGEE come from the germline V gene. V lost 3 bases and J 0 bases, leaving 10 bases between the germline ends. This chain's CDR3 is CASSASWSSYEQYF. The CDR3 DNA reads as TGTGCCAGCAGCGCGTCCTGGAGCTCCTACGAGCAGTACTTC.